These T cell receptor beta chains were read from a single sample in a study of cytomegalovirus exposure and HLA in healthy donors. The repertoire was sequenced with immunoSEQ multiplex PCR; TCRdb's copy has only in-frame clones and lacks some. The table shows under 200,000 clones, with approximately 81% occurring only once. Sequences were obtained from PBMCs. All receptors come from a man between 45 and 60 years old in good health and CMV-seronegative. CDR3s include the opening cysteine and the closing phenylalanine or tryptophan. The D gene is left open where the match is weak. Clone size is shown for a subset of rows, as once, few, many or a class of expanded clone.

clone_size	v_call	j_call	d_call	cdr3_nt	cdr3_aa
-	TRBV7-2	TRBJ2-7	-	TGTGCCAGCAGCTTAGGGGCACTCCTCGAGCAGTACTTC	CASSLGALLEQYF
-	TRBV11-2	TRBJ2-7	-	TGTGCCAGCAGCTTTTGGGGGCTACTGGATACCTCCTACGAGCAGTACTTC	CASSFWGLLDTSYEQYF
-	TRBV30	TRBJ2-6	-	TGTGCCTGGAGTGGCAGGTCTACTGGGGCCAACGTCCTGACTTTC	CAWSGRSTGANVLTF
-	TRBV7-2	TRBJ1-2	-	TGTGCCAGCAGCTTAAAAGAGGTGTGGGCTAACTATGGCTACACCTTC	CASSLKEVWANYGYTF
-	TRBV7-7	TRBJ2-5	TRBD2	TGTGCCAGCAGCTCGACCGGGACTAGTCTAGAGACCCAGTACTTC	CASSSTGTSLETQYF
-	TRBV19	TRBJ1-5	-	TGTGCCACTTGCTCCACTTGGACAGTCAATAGCAATCAGCCCCAGCATTTT	CATCSTWTVNSNQPQHF
once	TRBV7-2	TRBJ2-7	TRBD2	TGTGCCAGCAGCGGCGGGACTAGCGGGAACTACGAGCAGTACTTC	CASSGGTSGNYEQYF
few	TRBV5-6	TRBJ1-5	TRBD1	TGTGCCAGCAGCTCCCTCCAGGGGGCGAATCAGCCCCAGCATTTT	CASSSLQGANQPQHF
-	TRBV2	TRBJ1-1	-	TGTGCCAGCCGGCGGGAGATGAACACTGAAGCTTTCTTT	CASRREMNTEAFF
-	TRBV30	TRBJ1-3	TRBD1	TGTGCCTGGAGTCCAGGGGGCTCATCTGGAAACACCATATATTTT	CAWSPGGSSGNTIYF
-	TRBV7-2	TRBJ2-3	-	TGTGCCAGCAGCTCCGGGATCTCAACGCAGTATTTT	CASSSGISTQYF
-	TRBV1	TRBJ1-1	-	TGCACCAGCAGACCCCTTGGCAGGATGAAGAACACTGAAGCTTTCTTT	CTSRPLGRMKNTEAFF